A single sample gave rise to the 24 T cell receptor beta chains below, sequenced in a study of cytomegalovirus exposure and HLA in healthy donors. PCR involved 60 Vbeta and 13 Jbeta primers. Clones were read by immunoSEQ multiplex PCR, and TCRdb kept only the in-frame ones, dropping some. The table records 200,000 to 300,000 clones, 82% of them present only once. Material for sequencing was PBMCs. These receptors came from a woman aged 40 to 50 in good health and CMV-seropositive.

The CDR3 DNA sequence: TGTGCCAGCAGCGTTGTAACCGGCGGGGGCGGCTATGGCTACACCTTC. Translating gives CASSVVTGGGGYGYTF. The chain couples TRBV7-9 to TRBJ1-2, with D maybe TRBD1 (6 bases). V shed 5 bases and J shed 4 bases, with 20 bases lying between them. The germline gives CDR1 SEHNR, CDR2 FQNEAQ (reference sequence). CDR3 length: 16 amino acids.

The V gene is TRBV28, the J gene TRBJ1-1; 7 bases fit TRBD1. This CDR3 is 16 amino acids long. The V and J ends lost 6 bases and 3 bases, in that order; junction bases with no gene match: 13. Germline assignment: CDR1 MDHEN and CDR2 SYDVKM. In DNA, the CDR3 is TGTGCCAGCAGCCGCGTTAGACAGGGTTGGTACACTGAAGCTTTCTTT. This codes for CASSRVRQGWYTEAFF. The full variable domain, its missing parts supplied by reference TRBV28 and TRBJ1-1, is DVKVTQSSRYLVKRTGEKVFLECVQDMDHENMFWYRQDPGLGLRLIYFSYDVKMKEKGDIPEGYSVSREKKERFSLILESASTNQTSMYLCASSRVRQGWYTEAFFGQGTRLTVV.

V usage is TRBV7-9 and J usage is TRBJ2-5; 8 bases fit TRBD2. The junction had 10 bases not matched to a gene; V was cut back by 5 bases and J by 5 bases. Looked up from germline, CDR1 is SEHNR and CDR2 is FQNEAQ (reference sequence). CDR3 size: 15 residues. The CDR3 region is CASSTPLAGWETQYF. CDR3 in DNA: TGTGCCAGCAGCACCCCCTTAGCGGGGTGGGAGACCCAGTACTTC.

In this sample, this clone turned up once. This chain uses TRBV28 with TRBJ2-1, with D uncertain. The V gene lost 6 bases and the J gene lost 1 base, with 10 bases spanning the gap. The CDR3 has 14 amino acids. Germline loops: CDR1 MDHEN, CDR2 SYDVKM. This CDR3 is CASSADLSYNEQFF. The CDR3 DNA is TGTGCCAGCAGCGCGGATCTATCCTACAATGAGCAGTTCTTC.

The chain is built from TRBV4-2 and TRBJ2-3; 7 bases fit TRBD2. CDR1 LGHNA and CDR2 YNFKEQ come from the germline V gene. This CDR3 is 14 amino acids long. V dropped 3 bases and J dropped 9; count of bases not matched to a gene: 9. The DNA of the CDR3 is TGTGCCAGCAGCCAGACTAGCTCCCCGGCCACGCAGTATTTT. The encoded protein is CASSQTSSPATQYF.

In this sample, this clone turned up once. The chain uses TRBV15 and TRBJ2-2, with 7 nucleotides matching TRBD2. The V segment lost 1 base and the J segment 1 base; nucleotides outside the gene matches: 0. Germline lookup yields CDR1 LNHNV and CDR2 YYDKDF (reference sequence). This CDR3 is 15 amino acids long. In DNA, the CDR3 is TGTGCCACCAGCAGAGGGGGGGGGAACACCGGGGAGCTGTTTTTT. Encoded protein: CATSRGGGNTGELFF.

The chain carries TRBV13 and TRBJ2-3; 7 bases match TRBD2. CDR3 length equals 18 residues. Germline CDR1 is PRHDT and CDR2 is FYEKMQ (reference sequence). V lost 3 bases to trimming and J lost 4 bases; unmatched junction nucleotides: 16. This CDR3 reads CASSFSLSAGEPADTQYF. The CDR3 nucleotides are TGTGCCAGCAGCTTCAGTTTATCTGCGGGGGAGCCAGCAGATACGCAGTATTTT.

V and J are TRBV29-1 and TRBJ1-1, with a possible D match to TRBD1 (5 bases). Germline V gene sequence: CDR1 SQVTM, CDR2 ANQGSEA. V shed 5 bases and J shed 4 bases, with 11 bases lying between them. The CDR3 is made up of 12 amino acids. CDR3 in amino acids: CSVPEGPTEAFF. For the CDR3, the DNA is TGCAGCGTTCCGGAGGGGCCCACTGAAGCTTTCTTT. Looking up the rest from reference TRBV29-1 and TRBJ1-1 gives the full variable domain: SAVISQKPSRDICQRGTSLTIQCQVDSQVTMMFWYRQQPGQSLTLIATANQGSEATYESGFVIDKFPISRPNLTFSTLTVSNMSPEDSSIYLCSVPEGPTEAFFGQGTRLTVV.

This clone was seen only once. As DNA, the CDR3 is TGCGCCAGCAGCTTGGCCAGCGGGAACTACGAGCAGTACTTC. The encoded protein is CASSLASGNYEQYF. The rearrangement joins TRBV5-1 to TRBJ2-7; 7 nucleotides match TRBD2. CDR1 is SGHRS, CDR2 YFSETQ, per germline. J gave up 3 bases and V 0 bases, and 3 bases lay outside the gene matches. The CDR3 has 14 amino acids.

V usage is TRBV15 and J usage is TRBJ2-5, with 8 bases fitting TRBD2. J was trimmed by 1 base and V by 3 bases; bases with no gene match: 1. The CDR3 covers 14 residues. Germline values: CDR1 LNHNV, CDR2 YYDKDF (reference sequence). CDR3 nucleotides: TGTGCCACCAGCAGCCGGGGGGGCCAAGAGACCCAGTACTTC. This gives the protein CATSSRGGQETQYF.

Here the CDR3 DNA reads TGTGCCAGCAATAGGGGATCGAACACTGAAGCTTTCTTT. Amino acid sequence: CASNRGSNTEAFF. The V and J genes are TRBV6-6 and TRBJ1-1; weak D call: TRBD1 (5 bases). There are 13 residues in the CDR3. The V gene lost 7 bases and the J gene lost 1 base, with 10 bases spanning the gap. CDR1 and CDR2 (germline): MNHNY, SVGAGI (reference sequence).

This chain uses TRBV5-1 with TRBJ2-3, with D perhaps matching TRBD2 (5 bases). The CDR3 length is 15 residues. Germline loops: CDR1 SGHRS, CDR2 YFSETQ. Trimming pared 4 bases from V and 6 bases from J, leaving 18 bases between. This CDR3 is CASSVNTGQRDTQYF. CDR3 coding DNA: TGCGCCAGCAGCGTAAACACGGGCCAGCGGGATACGCAGTATTTT.

The V gene is TRBV28, the J gene TRBJ1-5; no clear D gene. The CDR3 is 15 residues long. V was cut by 6 bases and J by 6 bases, with 18 bases left in between. Germline V CDR1 and CDR2: MDHEN, SYDVKM. The CDR3 reads CASRSGDIVSQPQHF. The CDR3 region has the DNA TGTGCCAGCAGGTCCGGGGATATAGTTAGTCAGCCCCAGCATTTT.

This chain links TRBV18 with TRBJ2-1, with TRBD1 matching 9 bases. The CDR3 covers 16 residues. The germline gives CDR1 KGHSH, CDR2 LQKENI. Unmatched junction bases numbered 6, after V lost 1 base and J lost 5 bases. This CDR3 is CASSPLAGQGHNEQFF. The CDR3 coding sequence is TGTGCCAGCTCACCACTGGCGGGACAGGGCCACAATGAGCAGTTCTTC.

A few counts support this clone. V and J are TRBV7-9 and TRBJ1-1, with D perhaps TRBD1 (6 bases). V gave up 1 base and J gave up 1 base, with 7 bases separating them. The CDR3 sequence is 14 residues long. Germline values: CDR1 SEHNR, CDR2 FQNEAQ (reference sequence). This CDR3 reads CASSLGGQNTEAFF. CDR3 in DNA: TGTGCCAGCAGCTTAGGGGGACAGAACACTGAAGCTTTCTTT.

The chain has TRBV19 and TRBJ2-5, with D possibly TRBD2 on 6 matching bases. V was cut by 3 bases and J by 2 bases, with 16 bases left in between. Germline V CDR1 and CDR2: LNHDA, SQIVND (reference sequence). CDR3 length equals 16 residues. For the CDR3, the DNA is TGTGCCAGTAGTATTTCTGGGGGAGGCCCACAAGAGACCCAGTACTTC. This encodes CASSISGGGPQETQYF.

This chain connects TRBV7-2 to TRBJ1-5; TRBD1 agrees at 9 bases. Germline V lookup: CDR1 SGHTA, CDR2 FQGNSA. With 5 bases clipped from V and 1 base from J, the junction kept 6 bases outside the gene matches. The CDR3 is made up of 16 amino acids. CDR3 amino acids: CASSPQTGGSNQPQHF. CDR3 nucleotide sequence: TGTGCCAGCAGCCCCCAGACAGGGGGGAGCAATCAGCCCCAGCATTTT.

The chain combines TRBV7-2 with TRBJ1-1; TRBD1 matches 9 bases. This CDR3 contains 15 residues. The V segment lost 7 bases and the J segment 4 bases; nucleotides outside the gene matches: 10. Germline V gene sequence: CDR1 SGHTA, CDR2 FQGNSA. For the CDR3, the DNA is TGTGCCAGCAACCAAAACAGGGGGCGCTTCACTGAAGCTTTCTTT. It specifies CASNQNRGRFTEAFF.

This chain links TRBV14 with TRBJ2-1; weak D call: TRBD2 (6 bases). CDR1 SGHDN and CDR2 FVKESK come from the germline V gene. The CDR3 is 18 amino acids. The V end was cut by 0 bases, the J end by 6 bases, with 21 bases between. CDR3 DNA sequence: TGTGCCAGCAGCCAAGATCCTCTAGGGCGGGGAGCAGGCAATGAGCAGTTCTTC. As protein: CASSQDPLGRGAGNEQFF.

This rearrangement joins TRBV7-2 to TRBJ2-5, with TRBD1 matching over 7 bases. Germline V gives CDR1 SGHTA, CDR2 FQGNSA. V shed 5 bases and J 2 bases; nucleotides not matched to a gene: 8. The CDR3 has 15 amino acids. CDR3 DNA: TGTGCCAGCAGCCCGCACCGGGACAGACAAGAGACCCAGTACTTC. This codes for CASSPHRDRQETQYF.

V and J are TRBV7-9 and TRBJ1-6; D call uncertain. V lost 3 bases to trimming and J lost 8 bases, with 17 bases between them. The CDR3 contains 16 residues. Germline V lookup: CDR1 SEHNR, CDR2 FQNEAQ (reference sequence). This chain's CDR3 is CASSFREPNIDSPLHF. CDR3 DNA sequence: TGTGCCAGCAGCTTCCGGGAGCCGAATATTGATTCACCCCTCCACTTT.

The chain has TRBV11-2 and TRBJ1-1, with TRBD1 matching over 9 bases. Germline V gene data show CDR1 as SGHAT and CDR2 as FQNNGV. J gave up 10 bases and V 5 bases, and 8 bases lay outside the gene matches. The CDR3 loop spans 13 amino acids. The CDR3 loop reads CASSGDRGRGAFF. The CDR3 nucleotides are TGTGCCAGCAGCGGAGACAGGGGGAGAGGAGCTTTCTTT.

J is TRBJ1-3 and V is TRBV7-8; TRBD1 might be the D (6 bases). V dropped 0 bases and J dropped 2 bases, with 11 bases sitting between them. The length of the CDR3 is 16 residues. Germline CDR1 reads SGHVS; CDR2 reads FQNEAQ. CDR3 nucleotide sequence: TGTGCCAGCAGCTTAGCAGGACCAGGGGCTGGAAACACCATATATTTT. It is translated as CASSLAGPGAGNTIYF. The full variable domain, completed using reference TRBV7-8 and TRBJ1-3, is GAGVSQSPRYKVAKRGQDVALRCDPISGHVSLFWYQQALGQGPEFLTYFQNEAQLDKSGLPSDRFFAERPEGSVSTLKIQRTQQEDSAVYLCASSLAGPGAGNTIYFGEGSWLTVV.

The chain uses TRBV27 and TRBJ2-7, with D possibly being TRBD1 (6 bases). V was pared by 6 bases and J by 5 bases, with 14 bases between. There are 13 residues in the CDR3. Per the germline V gene, CDR1 is MNHEY and CDR2 is SMNVEV (reference sequence). CDR3 amino acids: CASREVRGDEQYF. CDR3 nucleotides: TGTGCCAGCAGGGAAGTCAGGGGCGACGAGCAGTACTTC.